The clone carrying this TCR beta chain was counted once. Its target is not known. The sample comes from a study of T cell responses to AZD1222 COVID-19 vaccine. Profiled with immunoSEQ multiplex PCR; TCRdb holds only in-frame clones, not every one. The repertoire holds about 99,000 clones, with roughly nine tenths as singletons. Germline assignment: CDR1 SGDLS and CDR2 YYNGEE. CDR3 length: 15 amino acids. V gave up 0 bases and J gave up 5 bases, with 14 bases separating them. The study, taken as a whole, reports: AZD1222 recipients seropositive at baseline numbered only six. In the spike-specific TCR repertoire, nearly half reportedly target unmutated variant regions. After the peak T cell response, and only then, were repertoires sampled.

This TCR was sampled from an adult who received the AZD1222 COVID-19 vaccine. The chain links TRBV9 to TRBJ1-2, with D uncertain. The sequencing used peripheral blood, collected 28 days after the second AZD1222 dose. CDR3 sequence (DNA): TGTGCCAGCAGCGTAGACAGCTTTATCTCGTATGGCTACACCTTC. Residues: CASSVDSFISYGYTF.